The clone carrying this TCR beta chain appeared many times. TCR beta CDR3 regions were amplified from RNA transcripts. In the first round, RT-PCR was carried out with HTBI primers, and a multiplex PCR formed the second round. TCRdb used MiXCR to reprocess the multiplex PCR reads, holding one entry per CDR3 protein. Here the sample spans under 800,000 distinct CDR3 sequences, 22% being singletons. Enrolled hyperthyroidism patients had a new diagnosis, a duration under 2 months, and an age of 18 to 65. Someone took the PBMCs out of roughly 10 ml of fresh peripheral blood. These data belong to a study of Graves' ophthalmopathy and Graves' hyperthyroidism. The receptor comes from a woman aged 18-29 years with stable Graves' hyperthyroidism. Some clones in this sample may be carry-over from other donors' samples. Input material: peripheral blood.

The CDR3 here is CASSFRRGDIQYF. Written as DNA, the CDR3 is TGTGCCAGCAGTTTTAGGAGGGGTGACATTCAGTACTTC. This chain connects TRBV12-3 or TRBV12-4 to TRBJ2-4, with D tentatively TRBD2 (6 bases). V dropped 3 bases and J dropped 8 bases, with 11 bases sitting between them. The CDR3 extends over 13 amino acids.